Shown below are 26 T cell receptor beta chains from a single sample sequenced in a study of blood T cell repertoires in COVID-19. TCRdb's table, derived via immunoSEQ multiplex PCR, lists solely in-frame clones and lacks some. The data contain under 150,000 clones, around nine tenths of them singletons. The sequencing sample was made of peripheral blood. The receptors were gathered from a woman in her thirties or forties with acute or convalescent COVID-19.

V usage is TRBV18 and J usage is TRBJ2-3; the D is unclear. The length of the CDR3 is 14 residues. Trimming removed 3 bases from V and 6 bases from J, with 13 bases in between. The germline V gene has CDR1 KGHSH and CDR2 LQKENI. As DNA, the CDR3 is TGTGCCAGCTCACCGCCAGGATTGGCGGATACGCAGTATTTT. It specifies CASSPPGLADTQYF.

As regards this clone: Other nucleotide sequences from this sample produce the same CDR3. The chain links TRBV6-6 to TRBJ1-1; D perhaps matches TRBD1 (5 bases). This CDR3 is 10 amino acids long. Per the germline V gene, CDR1 is MNHNY and CDR2 is SVGAGI (reference sequence). The CDR3 nucleotides are TGTGCAACAGAACAGGCTGAAGCTTTCTTT. Protein product: CATEQAEAFF.

This clone appeared once. This chain links TRBV5-1 with TRBJ2-1; unclear D gene. The length of the CDR3 is 15 residues. V shed 1 base and J shed 2 bases, with 10 bases lying between them. Germline CDR1 and CDR2: SGHRS and YFSETQ. The CDR3 loop is CASSLKQSAYNEQFF. The CDR3, as DNA: TGCGCCAGCAGCTTGAAACAGTCGGCCTACAATGAGCAGTTCTTC.

This chain links TRBV5-4 with TRBJ2-2; 7 nucleotides align to TRBD2. Per the germline V gene, CDR1 is SGHNT and CDR2 is YYREEE (reference sequence). The V gene end was trimmed by 4 bases and the J gene end by 4 bases; junction bases not matched to a gene: 10. The CDR3 runs 16 residues. The CDR3 sequence is CASSTPAGVGTGELFF. The CDR3 coding sequence is TGTGCCAGCAGCACTCCGGCGGGGGTAGGCACCGGGGAGCTGTTTTTT. The entire variable domain, with the rest obtained from reference TRBV5-4 and TRBJ2-2, is as follows: ETGVTQSPTHLIKTRGQQVTLRCSSQSGHNTVSWYQQALGQGPQFIFQYYREEENGRGNFPPRFSGLQFPNYSSELNVNALELDDSALYLCASSTPAGVGTGELFFGEGSRLTVL.

The chain joins TRBV19 to TRBJ2-3, with D perhaps matching TRBD2 (5 bases). Germline V lookup: CDR1 LNHDA, CDR2 SQIVND (reference sequence). The CDR3 runs to 15 residues. V was trimmed by 3 bases and J by 3 bases, leaving 13 bases between them. The CDR3 is CASSIWLARTDTQYF. The CDR3, as DNA: TGTGCCAGTAGTATTTGGCTAGCCCGGACAGATACGCAGTATTTT.

The V call is TRBV6-6, the J call TRBJ1-4; no firm D call. Trimming took off 7 bases at V and 0 bases at J, with 9 bases between the two ends. The CDR3 has 14 amino acids. Looked up from germline, CDR1 is MNHNY and CDR2 is SVGAGI (reference sequence). The CDR3 loop is CASMFRTTNEKLFF. As DNA, the CDR3 is TGTGCCAGCATGTTCCGTACAACTAATGAAAAACTGTTTTTT.

The V and J genes are TRBV7-2 and TRBJ1-6, with a weak D call TRBD1 (6 bases). Between the trimmed V and J ends, which lost 7 bases and 7 bases, there was a span of 14 bases. This CDR3 has 14 residues. CDR1 is SGHTA, CDR2 FQGNSA, per germline. The CDR3 region is CASNLRGTNSPLHF. The CDR3, as DNA: TGTGCCAGCAACCTTAGGGGGACAAATTCACCCCTCCACTTT. The variable domain in full, with the rest retrieved from reference TRBV7-2 and TRBJ1-6, is GAGVSQSPSNKVTEKGKDVELRCDPISGHTALYWYRQSLGQGLEFLIYFQGNSAPDKSGLPSDRFSAERTGGSVSTLTIQRTQQEDSAVYLCASNLRGTNSPLHFGNGTRLTVT.

The chain recombines TRBV7-9 with TRBJ1-1; D is possibly TRBD1 (6 bases). Germline V gene data show CDR1 as SEHNR and CDR2 as FQNEAQ (reference sequence). The CDR3 extends over 15 amino acids. Deletions cut 5 bases from V and 0 bases from J, with 13 bases between. In DNA, the CDR3 is TGTGCCAGCAGCCGTTACAGGGAGATGAACACTGAAGCTTTCTTT. Translated, it gives CASSRYREMNTEAFF.

This rearrangement joins TRBV7-2 to TRBJ2-7; no reliable D call. This CDR3 is built from 12 residues. CDR1 SGHTA and CDR2 FQGNSA come from the germline V gene. Trimming pared 5 bases from V and 1 base from J, leaving 6 bases between. The DNA for the CDR3 is TGTGCCAGCAGCCACGGTTCCTACGAGCAGTACTTC. Residues: CASSHGSYEQYF.

The chain has TRBV6-7 and TRBJ2-2; the match to TRBD2 covers 10 bases. TRBV6-7 is given ORF status, its function remaining uncertain. Trimming took 2 bases from V and 0 from J; bases not matched to a gene: 12. The CDR3 sequence is 20 residues long. CDR3 in amino acids: CASSYGRLAGEAANTGELFF. The CDR3 nucleotides are TGTGCCAGCAGTTACGGTCGGCTAGCGGGGGAAGCCGCGAACACCGGGGAGCTGTTTTTT.

The chain uses TRBV30 and TRBJ2-1; 10 bases are a match to TRBD2. Germline assignment: CDR1 GTSNPN and CDR2 SVGIG (reference sequence). The V and J ends lost 2 bases and 10 bases, in that order; junction bases with no gene match: 2. The CDR3 runs to 12 residues. The CDR3 coding sequence is TGTGCCTGGAGTTGGACTAGCGGCGAGCAGTTCTTC. Translating it yields CAWSWTSGEQFF.

This chain joins TRBV7-6 and TRBJ1-1; D is uncertain. V was cut by 5 bases and J by 4 bases, with 14 bases left in between. Germline assignment: CDR1 SGHVS and CDR2 FNYEAQ. The CDR3 runs to 14 residues. The CDR3 protein is CASSANRYGTEAFF. CDR3 in DNA: TGTGCCAGCAGCGCAAACCGATACGGCACTGAAGCTTTCTTT.

The chain links TRBV7-9 to TRBJ2-7; TRBD1 matches at 9 bases. CDR3 length: 13 residues. CDR1 and CDR2 (germline): SEHNR, FQNEAQ (reference sequence). J lost 5 bases, V lost 5 bases, and 4 bases had no gene match. CDR3 region: CASSPGQGHEQYF. CDR3 DNA: TGTGCCAGCAGCCCGGGACAGGGTCACGAGCAGTACTTC.

DNA of the CDR3: TGTGCCAGCAGTACGGTGAATGGCTACACCTTC. Protein: CASSTVNGYTF. The V and J genes are TRBV9 and TRBJ1-2; no clear D gene. V was clipped by 5 bases and J by 6 bases, with 8 bases between them. CDR1 is SGDLS, CDR2 YYNGEE, per germline. CDR3 length: 11 residues.

This clone was seen once. This chain links TRBV6-5 with TRBJ1-1, with 7 bases aligning to TRBD1. Per the germline V gene, CDR1 is MNHEY and CDR2 is SVGAGI. Trimming took 5 bases from V and 10 from J; bases not matched to a gene: 7. The CDR3 covers 12 residues. In DNA, the CDR3 is TGTGCCAGCAGTAACAGACAGGGAGGAGCTTTCTTT. Translated, it gives CASSNRQGGAFF.

The V call is TRBV7-8, the J call TRBJ1-2; TRBD1 matches 10 bases. Per the germline V gene, CDR1 is SGHVS and CDR2 is FQNEAQ. The CDR3 contains 16 residues. The J segment lost 6 bases and the V segment lost 5 bases, leaving 12 bases of the junction unmatched. CDR3: CASSRSRDRGQDGYTF. CDR3 DNA: TGTGCCAGCAGCCGCTCCCGGGACAGGGGTCAGGATGGCTACACCTTC.

The chain joins TRBV30 to TRBJ1-2; the D gene is possibly TRBD1 (5 bases). CDR3 length: 15 residues. Trimming removed 4 bases from V and 5 bases from J, with 20 bases in between. Germline values: CDR1 GTSNPN, CDR2 SVGIG (reference sequence). Written as DNA, the CDR3 is TGTGCCTGGAAGAGCAGCGGGGGGACGGGTTATGGCTACACCTTC. This encodes CAWKSSGGTGYGYTF.

This clone was counted once. The chain couples TRBV9 to TRBJ1-2, with D hard to call. The germline V gene encodes CDR1 SGDLS and CDR2 YYNGEE. The CDR3 has 14 residues. V was shortened by 4 bases and J by 0 bases, with 10 bases between the two germline ends. CDR3 residues: CASSLGVPNYGYTF. The DNA of the CDR3 is TGTGCCAGCAGCCTAGGAGTCCCTAACTATGGCTACACCTTC.

The V call is TRBV20-1, the J call TRBJ2-7; maybe TRBD2 (6 bases). CDR1 is DFQATT, CDR2 SNEGSKA, per germline (reference sequence). V gave up 3 bases and J gave up 3 bases, with 30 bases separating them. CDR3 length equals 19 residues. CDR3: CSASGVAAHTSHQVYEQYF. DNA of the CDR3: TGCAGTGCTAGTGGGGTAGCGGCACACACATCCCATCAAGTCTACGAGCAGTACTTC.

The rearrangement links TRBV4-1 to TRBJ1-1; no clear D gene. The germline V gene encodes CDR1 MGHRA and CDR2 YSYEKL. The CDR3 is 16 residues long. V was trimmed by 1 base and J by 4 bases, leaving 16 bases between them. The CDR3 DNA reads TGCGCCAGCAGCCAAGTTCCGGGAGGTGGAATCACTGAAGCTTTCTTT. Its protein product is CASSQVPGGGITEAFF.

The chain is built from TRBV5-8 and TRBJ1-2; D gene ambiguous. CDR1 is SGHTS, CDR2 YDEGEE, per germline. The CDR3 runs 12 residues. With 4 bases removed from V and 5 bases from J, the gap between germline ends came to 9 bases. CDR3 coding DNA: TGTGCCAGCAGCCCGAGCTATTATGGCTACACCTTC. This codes for CASSPSYYGYTF.

The gene calls are TRBV18 and TRBJ2-3; D is unclear. V was cut by 5 bases and J by 0 bases, with 12 bases left in between. Per the germline V gene, CDR1 is KGHSH and CDR2 is LQKENI. The CDR3 totals 15 residues. CDR3 protein: CASSTQTTSTDTQYF. For the CDR3, the DNA is TGTGCCAGCTCAACACAAACGACTAGCACAGATACGCAGTATTTT.

V usage is TRBV18 and J usage is TRBJ1-3, with unresolved D. This CDR3 comprises 15 residues. The germline V and J ends were trimmed by 0 bases and 0 bases, with 6 bases remaining between them. The germline CDR1 and CDR2 sequences are KGHSH and LQKENI. CDR3 sequence: CASSPPSVSGNTIYF. CDR3 sequence (DNA): TGTGCCAGCTCACCACCGAGCGTCTCTGGAAACACCATATATTTT.

J is TRBJ2-1 and V is TRBV7-6; 8 bases line up with TRBD1. With 2 bases clipped from V and 8 bases from J, the junction kept 5 bases outside the gene matches. CDR1 and CDR2 from the germline V gene are SGHVS and FNYEAQ. CDR3 length equals 14 residues. The CDR3: CASSLRTGIDEQFF. DNA of the CDR3: TGTGCCAGCAGCTTACGGACAGGGATCGATGAGCAGTTCTTC.

The chain combines TRBV18 with TRBJ2-2; D might be TRBD2 (6 bases). Germline values: CDR1 KGHSH, CDR2 LQKENI. V lost 3 bases and J lost 3, with 11 bases in between. The CDR3 covers 15 residues. CDR3 amino acids: CASSPRGAYTGELFF. In DNA form, the CDR3 reads TGTGCCAGCTCACCCCGCGGGGCTTACACCGGGGAGCTGTTTTTT.

The chain carries TRBV29-1 and TRBJ1-5; no clear D gene. The CDR3 runs 13 residues. With 6 bases removed from V and 4 bases from J, the gap between germline ends came to 13 bases. Looked up from germline, CDR1 is SQVTM and CDR2 is ANQGSEA. The CDR3 here is CSVSRSPNQPQHF. The CDR3 region has the DNA TGCAGCGTGAGTAGGAGTCCGAATCAGCCCCAGCATTTT.